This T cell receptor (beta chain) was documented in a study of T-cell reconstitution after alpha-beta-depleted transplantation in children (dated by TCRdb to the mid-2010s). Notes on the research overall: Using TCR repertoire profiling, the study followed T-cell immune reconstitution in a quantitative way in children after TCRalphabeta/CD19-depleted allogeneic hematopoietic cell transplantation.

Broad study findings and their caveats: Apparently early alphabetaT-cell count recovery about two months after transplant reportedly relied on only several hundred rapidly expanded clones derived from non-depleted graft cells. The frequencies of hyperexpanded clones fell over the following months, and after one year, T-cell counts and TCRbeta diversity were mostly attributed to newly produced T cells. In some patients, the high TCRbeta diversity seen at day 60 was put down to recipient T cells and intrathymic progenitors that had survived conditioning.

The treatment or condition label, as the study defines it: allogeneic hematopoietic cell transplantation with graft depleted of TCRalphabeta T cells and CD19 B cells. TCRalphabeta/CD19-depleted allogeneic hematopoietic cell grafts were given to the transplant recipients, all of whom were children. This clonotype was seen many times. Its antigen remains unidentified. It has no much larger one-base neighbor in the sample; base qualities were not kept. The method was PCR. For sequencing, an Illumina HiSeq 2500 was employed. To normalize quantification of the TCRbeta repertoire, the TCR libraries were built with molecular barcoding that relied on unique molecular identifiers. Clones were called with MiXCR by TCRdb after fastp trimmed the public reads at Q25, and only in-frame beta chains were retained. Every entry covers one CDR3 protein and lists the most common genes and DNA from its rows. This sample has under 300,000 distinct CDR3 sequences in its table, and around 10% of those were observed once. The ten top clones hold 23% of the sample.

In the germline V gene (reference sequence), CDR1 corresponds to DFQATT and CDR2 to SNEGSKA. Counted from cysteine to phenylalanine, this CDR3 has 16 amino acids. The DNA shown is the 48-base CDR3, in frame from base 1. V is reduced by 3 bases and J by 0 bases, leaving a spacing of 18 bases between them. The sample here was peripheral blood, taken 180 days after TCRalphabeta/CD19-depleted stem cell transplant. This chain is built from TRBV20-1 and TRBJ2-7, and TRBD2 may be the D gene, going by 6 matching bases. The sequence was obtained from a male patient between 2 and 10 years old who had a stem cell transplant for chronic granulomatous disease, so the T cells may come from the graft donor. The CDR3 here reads CSASGGWGSDSYEQYF. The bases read TGCAGTGCTAGTGGGGGGTGGGGGAGTGACTCCTACGAGCAGTACTTC.